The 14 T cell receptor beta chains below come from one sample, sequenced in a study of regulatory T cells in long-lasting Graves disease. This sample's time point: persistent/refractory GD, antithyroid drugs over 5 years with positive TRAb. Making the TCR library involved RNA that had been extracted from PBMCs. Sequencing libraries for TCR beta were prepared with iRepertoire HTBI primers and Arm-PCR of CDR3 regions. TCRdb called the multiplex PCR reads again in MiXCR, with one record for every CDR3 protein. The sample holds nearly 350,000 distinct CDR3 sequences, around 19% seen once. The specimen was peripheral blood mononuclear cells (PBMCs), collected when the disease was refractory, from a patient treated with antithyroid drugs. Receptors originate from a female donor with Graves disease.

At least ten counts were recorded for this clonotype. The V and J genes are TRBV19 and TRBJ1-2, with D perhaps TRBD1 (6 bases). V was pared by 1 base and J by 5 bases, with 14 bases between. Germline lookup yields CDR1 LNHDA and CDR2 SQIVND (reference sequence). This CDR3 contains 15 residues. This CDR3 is CASSIGAQGRYGYTF. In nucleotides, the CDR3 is TGTGCCAGTAGTATAGGGGCACAGGGTCGGTATGGCTACACCTTC.

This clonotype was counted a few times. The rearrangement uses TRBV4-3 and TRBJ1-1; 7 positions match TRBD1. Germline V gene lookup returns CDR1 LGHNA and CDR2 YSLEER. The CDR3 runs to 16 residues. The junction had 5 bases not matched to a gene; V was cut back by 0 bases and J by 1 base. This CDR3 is CASSQDWAGGNTEAFF. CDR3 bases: TGCGCCAGCAGCCAAGATTGGGCAGGGGGGAACACTGAAGCTTTCTTT.

Here the CDR3 DNA reads TGTGCCACCAGCAGAGAGTACACAGATACGCAGTATTTT. As protein: CATSREYTDTQYF. This rearrangement joins TRBV15 to TRBJ2-3; D gene ambiguous. Trimming shortened V by 0 bases and J by 2 bases, and 3 bases separated the two germline ends. The CDR3 has 13 amino acids. CDR1 is LNHNV and CDR2 is YYDKDF in the germline V gene (reference sequence).

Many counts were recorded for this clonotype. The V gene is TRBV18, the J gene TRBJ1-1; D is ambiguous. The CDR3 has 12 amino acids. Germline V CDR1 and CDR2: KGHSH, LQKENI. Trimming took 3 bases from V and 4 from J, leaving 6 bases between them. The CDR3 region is CASSPVGTEAFF. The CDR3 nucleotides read TGTGCCAGCTCACCGGTCGGCACTGAAGCTTTCTTT.

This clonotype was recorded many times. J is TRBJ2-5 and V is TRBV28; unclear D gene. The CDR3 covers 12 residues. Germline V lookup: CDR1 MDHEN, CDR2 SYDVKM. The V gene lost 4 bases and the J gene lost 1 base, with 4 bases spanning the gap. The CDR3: CASSSSQETQYF. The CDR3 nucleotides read TGTGCCAGCAGTTCCAGCCAAGAGACCCAGTACTTC.

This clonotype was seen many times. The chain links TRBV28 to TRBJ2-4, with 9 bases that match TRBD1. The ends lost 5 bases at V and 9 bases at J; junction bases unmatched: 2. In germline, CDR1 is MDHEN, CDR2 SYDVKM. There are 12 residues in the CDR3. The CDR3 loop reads CASSPGQGIQYF. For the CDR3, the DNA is TGTGCCAGCAGTCCGGGACAGGGCATTCAGTACTTC.

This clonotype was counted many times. Here the CDR3 reads CATKEGVYGYTF. The CDR3 DNA sequence: TGTGCCACCAAGGAGGGGGTCTATGGCTACACCTTC. This chain links TRBV2 with TRBJ1-2, with D perhaps matching TRBD1 (6 bases). Germline V gives CDR1 SNHLY, CDR2 FYNNEI. With 10 bases removed from V and 4 bases from J, the gap between germline ends came to 13 bases. CDR3 length equals 12 residues.

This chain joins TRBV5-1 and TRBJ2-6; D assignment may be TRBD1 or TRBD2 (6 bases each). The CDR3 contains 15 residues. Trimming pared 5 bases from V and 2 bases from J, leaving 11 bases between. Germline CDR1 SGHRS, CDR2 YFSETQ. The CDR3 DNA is TGCGCCAGCAGTACAAGGGGGGCTGGGGCCAACGTCCTGACTTTC. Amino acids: CASSTRGAGANVLTF.

The CDR3 sequence is CSVGGGGKTQYF. The CDR3 DNA follows: TGCAGCGTGGGGGGCGGAGGGAAGACCCAGTACTTC. The chain links TRBV29-1 to TRBJ2-5; D could derive from TRBD1 or TRBD2 (6 bases each). The CDR3 consists of 12 residues. The germline gives CDR1 SQVTM, CDR2 ANQGSEA. V was trimmed by 6 bases and J by 6 bases, leaving 14 bases between them. Based on the CDR3 plus reference TRBV29-1 and TRBJ2-5, the full variable domain is SAVISQKPSRDICQRGTSLTIQCQVDSQVTMMFWYRQQPGQSLTLIATANQGSEATYESGFVIDKFPISRPNLTFSTLTVSNMSPEDSSIYLCSVGGGGKTQYFGPGTRLLVL.

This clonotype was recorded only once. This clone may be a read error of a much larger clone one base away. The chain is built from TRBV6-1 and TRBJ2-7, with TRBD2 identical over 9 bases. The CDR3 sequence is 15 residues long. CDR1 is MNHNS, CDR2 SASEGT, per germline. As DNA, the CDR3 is TGTGCCAGCAGTGCGCCGGGACTAGCAGGGTACGGGCAGTACTTC. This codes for CASSAPGLAGYGQYF.

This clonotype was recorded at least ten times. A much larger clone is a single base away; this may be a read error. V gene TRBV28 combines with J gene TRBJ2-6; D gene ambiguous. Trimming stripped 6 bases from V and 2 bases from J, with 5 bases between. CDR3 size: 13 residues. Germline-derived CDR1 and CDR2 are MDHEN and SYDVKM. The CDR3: CASSPTGANVLTF. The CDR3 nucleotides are TGTGCCAGCAGCCCCACTGGGGCCAACGTCCTGACTTTC.

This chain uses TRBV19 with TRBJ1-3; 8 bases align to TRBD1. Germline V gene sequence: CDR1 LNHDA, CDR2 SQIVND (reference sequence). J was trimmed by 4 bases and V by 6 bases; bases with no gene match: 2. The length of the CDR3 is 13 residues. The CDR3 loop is CASRAGGGNTIYF. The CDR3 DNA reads TGTGCCAGTAGAGCAGGGGGCGGAAACACCATATATTTT.

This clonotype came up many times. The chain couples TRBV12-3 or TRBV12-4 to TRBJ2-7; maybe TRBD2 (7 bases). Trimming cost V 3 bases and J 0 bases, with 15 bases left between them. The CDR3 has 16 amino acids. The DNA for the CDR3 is TGTGCCAGCAGTTTTGCGGGGGCGGTACCCTCCTACGAGCAGTACTTC. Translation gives CASSFAGAVPSYEQYF.

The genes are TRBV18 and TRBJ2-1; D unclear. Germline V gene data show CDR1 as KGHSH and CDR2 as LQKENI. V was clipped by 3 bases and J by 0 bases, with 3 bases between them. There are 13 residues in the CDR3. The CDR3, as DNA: TGTGCCAGCTCACCTTCCTCCTACAATGAGCAGTTCTTC. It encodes CASSPSSYNEQFF.